This TCR beta chain comes out of a study of T cell clones after liver transplantation. Study overall: A pre-transplant mixed lymphocyte reaction with TCRbeta sequencing defined graft-donor-reactive clones followed in post-transplant blood. Overall study results and limits: These preliminary findings come from unstandardized post-transplant sampling times.

The CDR3 covers 13 residues. V gave up 0 bases and J gave up 3 bases, with 9 bases separating them. The germline CDR1 and CDR2 sequences are GTSNPN and SVGIG (reference sequence). Unstimulated PBMCs were sorted into CD3+CD4+ and CD3+CD8+ populations. Method: immunoSEQ multiplex PCR; TCRdb's copy keeps in-frame clones and lacks some. This table holds fewer than 20,000 clones, more than 80% found once. With respect to this clone: Its antigen is unidentified.

Material: CD8+ T cells from blood, obtained almost 47 months after liver transplant. V usage is TRBV30 and J usage is TRBJ2-7, with D hard to call. This clonotype was obtained from a human patient who received a liver transplant. Some T cells may be graft donor cells. For the CDR3, the DNA is TGTGCCTGGAGTGTTCTAGTAGACTACGAGCAGTACTTC. It encodes CAWSVLVDYEQYF.